A selection of T cell receptor beta chains follows, all from one sample in a study of TIL therapy for anti-PD-1-resistant metastatic lung cancer. Some clones are missing from TCRdb's copy, which holds only in-frame ones; the method was immunoSEQ multiplex PCR. The sample has 60,000 or so clones, about two thirds seen once. The sequencing used blood, collected at baseline. These receptors originate from a person between 25 and 79 years old with non-small cell lung cancer. Each CDR3 is given without its conserved first and last residue. Each record gives: clone size, J gene, V gene, CDR3 protein. The size entry is marked missing in some rows and otherwise reads once, few, many or a size class.

size: -
J: TRBJ1-1
V: TRBV7-9
CDR3: ASGVQGPNTEAF

size: -
J: TRBJ2-5
V: TRBV13
CDR3: ASSWGRVQETQY

size: -
J: TRBJ1-2
V: TRBV7-9
CDR3: ASSLVGGDSDLANYGYT

size: -
J: TRBJ2-2
V: TRBV5-6
CDR3: ASSSMGQPNTGELF

size: -
J: TRBJ2-3
V: TRBV7-6
CDR3: ASSQDTQATDTQY

size: -
J: TRBJ2-3
V: TRBV5-1
CDR3: ASSLAGTGLEDTQY

size: -
J: TRBJ2-3
V: TRBV14
CDR3: ASSQDLGLAGIGTDTQY

size: -
J: TRBJ2-3
V: TRBV5-1
CDR3: ASSLRPEGGTDTQY

size: -
J: TRBJ2-7
V: TRBV11-3
CDR3: ASSSRPAPSYEQY

size: once
J: TRBJ2-1
V: TRBV5-1
CDR3: ASSFSGGAYNEQF

size: -
J: TRBJ2-2
V: TRBV13
CDR3: ASRVPNTGELF

size: -
J: TRBJ2-3
V: TRBV2
CDR3: ASSESPGQGLMQDTQY

size: -
J: TRBJ2-3
V: TRBV4-2
CDR3: ASSRSLGQNTDTQY

size: -
J: TRBJ1-1
V: TRBV6-5
CDR3: ASSHGQAPEAF

size: -
J: TRBJ1-1
V: TRBV4-1
CDR3: ASSQGVTEAF

size: -
J: TRBJ2-1
V: TRBV14
CDR3: ASSLIMPGLAGVEQF

size: -
J: TRBJ1-2
V: TRBV4-2
CDR3: ASSQVQGDNYGYT

size: -
J: TRBJ1-4
V: TRBV28
CDR3: ASRRKILGTNEKLF

size: -
J: TRBJ1-5
V: TRBV5-1
CDR3: ASSFGGDQPQH

size: -
J: TRBJ2-7
V: TRBV5-1
CDR3: ASSLRGSLYEQY

size: -
J: TRBJ2-3
V: TRBV6-5
CDR3: ASSYSKGARDTQY

size: once
J: TRBJ2-7
V: TRBV19
CDR3: ASSKGPTGSYEQY

size: -
J: TRBJ2-2
V: TRBV5-1
CDR3: ASSFGLANTGELF

size: -
J: TRBJ2-1
V: TRBV30
CDR3: AWRRGFDEQF

size: once
J: TRBJ1-6
V: TRBV6-5
CDR3: ASAGTGSSPLH

size: -
J: TRBJ2-5
V: TRBV10-3
CDR3: AISESDPRTQY

size: -
J: TRBJ1-1
V: TRBV7-9
CDR3: ASSLILGPTEAF

size: -
J: TRBJ2-1
V: TRBV11-2
CDR3: ASNDPTLAVNEQF

size: -
J: TRBJ1-1
V: TRBV19
CDR3: ASSIRQDTEAF

size: few
J: TRBJ1-4
V: TRBV29-1
CDR3: SVLEVATNEKLF

size: -
J: TRBJ2-5
V: TRBV4-1
CDR3: ASSQGVYIAGVETQY

size: -
J: TRBJ1-1
V: TRBV5-4
CDR3: ASSLAGRGTEAF

size: -
J: TRBJ2-1
V: TRBV14
CDR3: ASSRDYNEWQF

size: few
J: TRBJ2-7
V: TRBV4-1
CDR3: ASSPSAGATYEQY

size: -
J: TRBJ1-5
V: TRBV6-1
CDR3: ASSEAGGWGSWVQPQH

size: few
J: TRBJ2-7
V: TRBV6-6
CDR3: ASLGGNSYEQY

size: -
J: TRBJ1-5
V: TRBV10-3
CDR3: AISERDYQPQH